This record looks at one T cell receptor (beta chain) sequence and its context. The antigen is unknown. The sample originates from a study of blood T cells in healthy people across ages. General study points: Changes seen in expanded clonotypes were possibly confounded by donor CMV status left unknown.

Next came a second PCR, run for roughly 7 to 12 cycles, which used a sample-barcoded 5' primer along with a J-beta primer mix. Each TCR beta cDNA got a 12-nucleotide random molecular identifier. Via MiXCR, TCRdb re-called the 5' RACE reads, giving one row per CDR3 protein. Found here are some 760,000 distinct CDR3 sequences, roughly 25% of them singletons; the top ten hold more than 8.5%. Trimming left V 5 bases short and J 0 bases short, with 10 bases between. This CDR3 contains 15 residues. Germline V gene sequence: CDR1 MRHNA, CDR2 SNTAGT. A further study also used this sample, focusing on T cells of mothers and their children. This second study says: For each mother, over 8 million TCR beta CDR3 reads were obtained, and for each child, about 3 million. Persistent microchimeric T cell clones were not found at ~100 per million sensitivity.

The source is a boy aged 5-17 years in good health. The J gene is TRBJ2-2, the V gene TRBV6-4; D remains ambiguous. The sample consisted of blood. CDR3 protein: CASSLDQANTGELFF. CDR3 sequence (DNA): TGTGCCAGCAGTCTTGACCAAGCGAACACCGGGGAGCTGTTTTTT.